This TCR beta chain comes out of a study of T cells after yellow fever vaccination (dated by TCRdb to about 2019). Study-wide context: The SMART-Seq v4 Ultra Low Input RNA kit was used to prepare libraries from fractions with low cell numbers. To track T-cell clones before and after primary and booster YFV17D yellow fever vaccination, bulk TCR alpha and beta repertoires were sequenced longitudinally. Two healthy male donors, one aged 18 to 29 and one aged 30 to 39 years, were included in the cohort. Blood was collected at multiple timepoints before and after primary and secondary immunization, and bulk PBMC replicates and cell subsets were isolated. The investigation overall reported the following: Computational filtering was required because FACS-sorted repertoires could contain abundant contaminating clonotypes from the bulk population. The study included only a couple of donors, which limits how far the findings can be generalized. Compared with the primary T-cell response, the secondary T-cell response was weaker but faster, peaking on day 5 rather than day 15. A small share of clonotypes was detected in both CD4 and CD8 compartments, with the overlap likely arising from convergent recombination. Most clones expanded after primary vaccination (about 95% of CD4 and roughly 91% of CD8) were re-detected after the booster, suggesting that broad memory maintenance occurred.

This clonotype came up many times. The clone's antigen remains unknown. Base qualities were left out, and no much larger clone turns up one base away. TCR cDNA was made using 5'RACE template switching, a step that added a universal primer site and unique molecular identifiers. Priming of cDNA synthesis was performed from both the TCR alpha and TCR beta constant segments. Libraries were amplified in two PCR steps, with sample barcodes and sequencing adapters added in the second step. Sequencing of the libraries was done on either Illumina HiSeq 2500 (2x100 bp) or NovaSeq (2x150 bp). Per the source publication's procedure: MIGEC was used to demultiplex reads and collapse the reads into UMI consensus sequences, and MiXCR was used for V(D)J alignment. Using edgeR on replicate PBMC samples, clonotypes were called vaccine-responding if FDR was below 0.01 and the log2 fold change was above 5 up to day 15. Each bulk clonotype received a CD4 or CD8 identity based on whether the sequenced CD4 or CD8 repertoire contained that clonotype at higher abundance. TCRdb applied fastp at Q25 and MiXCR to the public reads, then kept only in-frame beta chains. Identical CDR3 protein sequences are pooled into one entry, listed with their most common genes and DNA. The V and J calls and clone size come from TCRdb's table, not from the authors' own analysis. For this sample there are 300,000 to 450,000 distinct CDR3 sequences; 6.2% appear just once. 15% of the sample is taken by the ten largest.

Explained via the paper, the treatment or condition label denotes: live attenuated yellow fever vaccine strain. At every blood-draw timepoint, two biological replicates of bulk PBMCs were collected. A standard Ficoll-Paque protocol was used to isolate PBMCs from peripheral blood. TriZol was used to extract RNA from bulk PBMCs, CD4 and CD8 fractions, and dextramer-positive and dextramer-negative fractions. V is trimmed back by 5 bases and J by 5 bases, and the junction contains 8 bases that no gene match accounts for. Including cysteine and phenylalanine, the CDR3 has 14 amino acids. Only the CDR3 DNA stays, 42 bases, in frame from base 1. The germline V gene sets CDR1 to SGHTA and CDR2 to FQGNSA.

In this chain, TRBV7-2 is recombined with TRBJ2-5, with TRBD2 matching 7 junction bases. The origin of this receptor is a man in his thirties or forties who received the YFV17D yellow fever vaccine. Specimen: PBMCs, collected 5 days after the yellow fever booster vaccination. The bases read TGTGCCAGCAGCCCGCAGCGGGGAGGGGAGACCCAGTACTTC. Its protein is CASSPQRGGETQYF.